This note documents a single T cell receptor beta chain sequence. CDR3 length: 16 residues. Germline V gene lookup returns CDR1 MDHEN and CDR2 SYDVKM. J lost 0 bases, V lost 4 bases, and 7 bases had no gene match. From the 5' RACE reads, TCRdb called clonotypes with MiXCR, one entry per CDR3 protein. The sample contains fewer than 85,000 distinct CDR3 sequences, roughly 13% of which appear only once. This sample stems from a study of early T cells in non-severe SARS-CoV-2 infection. The specimen sequenced was whole blood. The clonotype was recovered from an adult who was a healthcare worker with PCR-confirmed SARS-CoV-2 infection or an uninfected control (not recorded which). The chain recombines TRBV28 with TRBJ1-2; 8 bases map to TRBD1. CDR3 DNA sequence: TGTGCCAGCAGTTCACTAGGGACAGGTCCTAACTATGGCTACACCTTC. This encodes CASSSLGTGPNYGYTF.